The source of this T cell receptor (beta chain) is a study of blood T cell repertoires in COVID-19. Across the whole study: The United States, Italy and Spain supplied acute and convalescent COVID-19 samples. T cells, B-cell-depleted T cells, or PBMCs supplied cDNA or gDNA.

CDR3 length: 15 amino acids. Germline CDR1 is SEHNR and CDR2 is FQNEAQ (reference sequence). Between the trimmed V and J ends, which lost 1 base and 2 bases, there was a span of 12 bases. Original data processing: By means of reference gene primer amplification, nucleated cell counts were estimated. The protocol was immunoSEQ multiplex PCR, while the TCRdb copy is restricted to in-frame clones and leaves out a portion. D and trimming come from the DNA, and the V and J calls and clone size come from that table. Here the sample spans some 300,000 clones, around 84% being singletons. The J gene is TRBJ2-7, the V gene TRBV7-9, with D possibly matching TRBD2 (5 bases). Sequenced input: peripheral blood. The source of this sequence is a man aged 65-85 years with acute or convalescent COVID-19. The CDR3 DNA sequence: TGTGCCAGCAGCTTAGTTGTGGCGGGCGCCTACGAGCAGTACTTC. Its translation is CASSLVVAGAYEQYF. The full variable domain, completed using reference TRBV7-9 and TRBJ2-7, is DTGVSQNPRHKITKRGQNVTFRCDPISEHNRLYWYRQTLGQGPEFLTYFQNEAQLEKSRLLSDRFSAERPKGSFSTLEIQRTEQGDSAMYLCASSLVVAGAYEQYFGPGTRLTVT.